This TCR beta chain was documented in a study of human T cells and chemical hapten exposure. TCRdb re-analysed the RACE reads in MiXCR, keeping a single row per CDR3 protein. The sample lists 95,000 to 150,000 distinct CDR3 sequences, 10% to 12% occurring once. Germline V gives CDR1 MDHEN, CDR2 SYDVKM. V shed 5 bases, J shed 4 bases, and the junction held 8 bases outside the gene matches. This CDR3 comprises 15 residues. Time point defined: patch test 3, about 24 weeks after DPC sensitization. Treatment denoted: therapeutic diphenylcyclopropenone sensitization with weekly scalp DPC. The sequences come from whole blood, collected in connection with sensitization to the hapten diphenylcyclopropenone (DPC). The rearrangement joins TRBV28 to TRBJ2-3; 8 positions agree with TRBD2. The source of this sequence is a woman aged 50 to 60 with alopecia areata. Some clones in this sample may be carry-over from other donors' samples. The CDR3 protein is CASSMTAGGPDTQYF. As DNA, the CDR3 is TGTGCCAGCAGTATGACGGCGGGAGGTCCAGATACGCAGTATTTT.